The sequence of this TCR beta chain was determined in a study of blood T cells in healthy people across ages. A second about 7 to 11 cycle PCR used barcoded and J-beta primers. TCRdb re-called the 5' RACE reads with MiXCR, one entry per CDR3 protein. The table lists about 640,000 distinct CDR3 sequences, approximately 50% of them singletons. V lost 6 bases, J lost 3 bases, and 12 bases lay in between. Germline V CDR1 and CDR2: MGHDK, SYGVNS. The CDR3 is made up of 14 amino acids. Samples each had at least 5.5 micrograms of total RNA extracted. This clonotype was seen a single time. This clonotype was sampled from a man in his 60s in good health. Sequenced material: blood. V and J are TRBV25-1 and TRBJ2-1; D tentatively fits TRBD1 or TRBD2 (6 bases each). The CDR3 DNA sequence: TGTGCCAGCAGGGGGGGACACCACTACAATGAGCAGTTCTTC. Its translation: CASRGGHHYNEQFF.